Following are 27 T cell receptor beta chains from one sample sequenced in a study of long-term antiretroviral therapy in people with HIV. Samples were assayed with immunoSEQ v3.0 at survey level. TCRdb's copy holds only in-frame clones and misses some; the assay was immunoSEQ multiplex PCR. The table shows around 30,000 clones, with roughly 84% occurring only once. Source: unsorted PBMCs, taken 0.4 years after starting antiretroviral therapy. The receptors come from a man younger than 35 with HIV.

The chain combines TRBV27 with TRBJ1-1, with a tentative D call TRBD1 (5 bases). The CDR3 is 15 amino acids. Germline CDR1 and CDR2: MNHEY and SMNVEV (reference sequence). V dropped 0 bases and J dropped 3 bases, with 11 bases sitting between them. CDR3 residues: CASSLSKRGDTEAFF. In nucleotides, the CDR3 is TGTGCCAGCAGTTTATCGAAGAGGGGAGACACTGAAGCTTTCTTT.

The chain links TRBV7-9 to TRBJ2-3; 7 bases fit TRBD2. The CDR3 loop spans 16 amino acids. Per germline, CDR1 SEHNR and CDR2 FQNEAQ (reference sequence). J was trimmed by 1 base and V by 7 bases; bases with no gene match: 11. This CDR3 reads CASTFPFTSGTDTQYF. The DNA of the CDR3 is TGTGCCAGCACCTTTCCCTTCACTAGCGGCACAGATACGCAGTATTTT.

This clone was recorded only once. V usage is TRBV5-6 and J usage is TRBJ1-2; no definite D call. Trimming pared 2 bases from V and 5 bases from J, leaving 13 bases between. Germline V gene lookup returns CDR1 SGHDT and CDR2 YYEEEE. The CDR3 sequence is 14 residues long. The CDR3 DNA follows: TGTGCCAGCAGCTTTAATAACCCGTTGTATGGCTACACCTTC. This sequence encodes CASSFNNPLYGYTF.

The CDR3 is CASSIRARTEAFF. As DNA, the CDR3 is TGTGCCAGTAGTATTAGGGCGCGCACTGAAGCTTTCTTT. The rearrangement joins TRBV19 to TRBJ1-1; D is ambiguous. The CDR3 length is 13 residues. V lost 3 bases, J lost 4 bases, and 9 bases lay in between. CDR1 and CDR2 (germline): LNHDA, SQIVND (reference sequence).

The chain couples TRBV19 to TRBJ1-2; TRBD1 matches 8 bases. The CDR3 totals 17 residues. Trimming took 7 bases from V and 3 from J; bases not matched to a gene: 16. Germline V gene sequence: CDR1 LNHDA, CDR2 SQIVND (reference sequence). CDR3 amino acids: CASKRGQENIAYYGYTF. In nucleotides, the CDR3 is TGTGCCAGTAAGAGGGGACAGGAGAACATTGCGTACTATGGCTACACCTTC.

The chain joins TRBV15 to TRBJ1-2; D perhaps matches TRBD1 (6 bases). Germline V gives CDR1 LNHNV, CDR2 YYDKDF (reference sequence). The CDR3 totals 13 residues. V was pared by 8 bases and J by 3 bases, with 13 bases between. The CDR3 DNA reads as TGTGCCACCCGGCGAGGGGGAGACTATGGCTACACCTTC. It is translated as CATRRGGDYGYTF.

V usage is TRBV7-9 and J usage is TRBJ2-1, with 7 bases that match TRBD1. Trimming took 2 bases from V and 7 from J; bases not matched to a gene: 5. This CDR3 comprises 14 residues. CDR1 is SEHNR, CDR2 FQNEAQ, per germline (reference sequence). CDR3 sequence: CASSLRQGRNEQFF. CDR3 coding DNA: TGTGCCAGCAGCTTAAGACAGGGAAGGAATGAGCAGTTCTTC. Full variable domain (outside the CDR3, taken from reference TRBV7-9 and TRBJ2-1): DTGVSQNPRHKITKRGQNVTFRCDPISEHNRLYWYRQTLGQGPEFLTYFQNEAQLEKSRLLSDRFSAERPKGSFSTLEIQRTEQGDSAMYLCASSLRQGRNEQFFGPGTRLTVL.

The CDR3 loop reads CASSLSGTYNEQFF. The DNA of the CDR3 is TGTGCCAGCAGCTTAAGCGGAACCTACAATGAGCAGTTCTTC. The chain combines TRBV7-3 with TRBJ2-1; no definite D call. V dropped 1 base and J dropped 2 bases, with 6 bases sitting between them. The CDR3 covers 14 residues. The germline V gene has CDR1 SGHTA and CDR2 FQGTGA.

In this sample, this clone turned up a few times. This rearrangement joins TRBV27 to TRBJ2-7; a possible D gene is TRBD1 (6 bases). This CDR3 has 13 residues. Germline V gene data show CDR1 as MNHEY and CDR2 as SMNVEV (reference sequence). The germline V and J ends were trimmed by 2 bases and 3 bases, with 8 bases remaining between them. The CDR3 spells CASSLNRDYEQYF. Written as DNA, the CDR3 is TGTGCCAGCAGTTTAAACAGGGACTACGAGCAGTACTTC.

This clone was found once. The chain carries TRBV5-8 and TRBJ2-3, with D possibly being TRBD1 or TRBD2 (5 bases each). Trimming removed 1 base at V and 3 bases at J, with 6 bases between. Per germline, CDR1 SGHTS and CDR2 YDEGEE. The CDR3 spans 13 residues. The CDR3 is CASSLWGTDTQYF. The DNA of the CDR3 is TGTGCCAGCAGCTTGTGGGGGACAGATACGCAGTATTTT.

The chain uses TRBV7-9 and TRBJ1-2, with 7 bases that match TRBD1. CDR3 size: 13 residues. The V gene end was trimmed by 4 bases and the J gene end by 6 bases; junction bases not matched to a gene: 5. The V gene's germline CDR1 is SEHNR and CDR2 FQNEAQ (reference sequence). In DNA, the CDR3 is TGTGCCAGCAGCTCCCGACAGGGCGATGGCTACACCTTC. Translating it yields CASSSRQGDGYTF. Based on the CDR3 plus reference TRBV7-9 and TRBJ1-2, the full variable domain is DTGVSQNPRHKITKRGQNVTFRCDPISEHNRLYWYRQTLGQGPEFLTYFQNEAQLEKSRLLSDRFSAERPKGSFSTLEIQRTEQGDSAMYLCASSSRQGDGYTFGSGTRLTVV.

The CDR3 DNA is TGTGCCAGCAGGGAGACAGGGGCCCACAATGAGCAGTTCTTC. Translating it yields CASRETGAHNEQFF. The chain employs TRBV6-1 and TRBJ2-1; 8 bases are shared with TRBD1. J gave up 5 bases and V 6 bases, and 6 bases lay outside the gene matches. This CDR3 has 14 residues. Germline assignment: CDR1 MNHNS and CDR2 SASEGT.

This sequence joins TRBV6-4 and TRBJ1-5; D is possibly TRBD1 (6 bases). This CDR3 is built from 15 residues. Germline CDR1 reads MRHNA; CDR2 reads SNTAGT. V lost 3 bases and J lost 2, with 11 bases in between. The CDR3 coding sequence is TGTGCCAGCAGTGAATCAGGGGCGGGCAATCAGCCCCAGCATTTT. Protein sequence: CASSESGAGNQPQHF.

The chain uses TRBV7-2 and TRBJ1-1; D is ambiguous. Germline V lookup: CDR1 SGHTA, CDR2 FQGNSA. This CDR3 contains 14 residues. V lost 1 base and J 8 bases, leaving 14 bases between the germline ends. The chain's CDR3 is CASSLVVRSKEAFF. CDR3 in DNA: TGTGCCAGCAGCTTAGTTGTCAGGTCGAAAGAAGCTTTCTTT.

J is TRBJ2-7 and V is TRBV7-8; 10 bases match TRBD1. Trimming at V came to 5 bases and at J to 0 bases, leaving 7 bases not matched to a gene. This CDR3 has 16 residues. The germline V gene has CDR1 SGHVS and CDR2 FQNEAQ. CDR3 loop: CASSPRTGGSSYEQYF. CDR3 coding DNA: TGTGCCAGCAGCCCTCGGACAGGGGGGAGCTCCTACGAGCAGTACTTC.

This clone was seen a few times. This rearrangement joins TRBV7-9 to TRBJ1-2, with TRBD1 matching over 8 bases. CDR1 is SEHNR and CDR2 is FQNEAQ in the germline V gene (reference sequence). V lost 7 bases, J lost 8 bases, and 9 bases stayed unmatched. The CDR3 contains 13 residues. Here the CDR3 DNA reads TGTGCCAGCACCTCGGACAGGGCGGGCGGCTACACCTTC. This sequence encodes CASTSDRAGGYTF.

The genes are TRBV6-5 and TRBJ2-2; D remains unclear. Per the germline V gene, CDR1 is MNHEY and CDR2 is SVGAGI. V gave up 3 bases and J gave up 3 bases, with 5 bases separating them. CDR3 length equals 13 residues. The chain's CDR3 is CASSYRDTGELFF. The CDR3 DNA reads TGTGCCAGCAGTTATAGGGACACCGGGGAGCTGTTTTTT.

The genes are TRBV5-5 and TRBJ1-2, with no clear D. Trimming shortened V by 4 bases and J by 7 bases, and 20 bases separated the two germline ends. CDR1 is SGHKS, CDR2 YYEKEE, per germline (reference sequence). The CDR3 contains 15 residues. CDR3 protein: CASSRQARSNPGYTF. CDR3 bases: TGTGCCAGCAGCCGTCAAGCACGTTCGAATCCTGGCTACACCTTC.

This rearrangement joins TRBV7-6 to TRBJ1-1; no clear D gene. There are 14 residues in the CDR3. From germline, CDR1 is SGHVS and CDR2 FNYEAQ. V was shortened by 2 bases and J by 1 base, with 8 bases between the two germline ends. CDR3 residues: CASSLTQSNTEAFF. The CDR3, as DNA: TGTGCCAGCAGCTTAACACAGTCGAACACTGAAGCTTTCTTT.

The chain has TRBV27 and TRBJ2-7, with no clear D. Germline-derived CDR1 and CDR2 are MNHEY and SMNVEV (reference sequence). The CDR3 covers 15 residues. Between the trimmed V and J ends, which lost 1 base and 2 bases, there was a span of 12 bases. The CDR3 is CASSLLAGPTYEQYF. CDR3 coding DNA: TGTGCCAGCAGTTTATTGGCAGGTCCCACCTACGAGCAGTACTTC.

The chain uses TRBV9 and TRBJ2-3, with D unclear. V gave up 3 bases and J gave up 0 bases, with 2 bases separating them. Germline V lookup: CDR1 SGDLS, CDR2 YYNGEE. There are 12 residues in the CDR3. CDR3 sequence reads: CASSGSTDTQYF. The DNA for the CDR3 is TGTGCCAGCAGCGGGAGCACAGATACGCAGTATTTT.

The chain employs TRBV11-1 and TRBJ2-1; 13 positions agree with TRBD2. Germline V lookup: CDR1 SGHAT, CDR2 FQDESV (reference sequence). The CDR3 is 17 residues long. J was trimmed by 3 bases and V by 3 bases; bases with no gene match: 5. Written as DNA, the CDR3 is TGTGCCAGCAGCTTCTCGGGACTAGCGGGGATCTACAATGAGCAGTTCTTC. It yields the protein CASSFSGLAGIYNEQFF.

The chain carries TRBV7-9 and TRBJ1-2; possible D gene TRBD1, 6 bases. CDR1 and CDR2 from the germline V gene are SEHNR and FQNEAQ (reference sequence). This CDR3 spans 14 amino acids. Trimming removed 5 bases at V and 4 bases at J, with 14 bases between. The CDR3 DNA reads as TGTGCCAGCAGCGACCCCACAGGGATCTATGGCTACACCTTC. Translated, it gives CASSDPTGIYGYTF. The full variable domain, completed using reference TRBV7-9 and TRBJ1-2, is DTGVSQNPRHKITKRGQNVTFRCDPISEHNRLYWYRQTLGQGPEFLTYFQNEAQLEKSRLLSDRFSAERPKGSFSTLEIQRTEQGDSAMYLCASSDPTGIYGYTFGSGTRLTVV.

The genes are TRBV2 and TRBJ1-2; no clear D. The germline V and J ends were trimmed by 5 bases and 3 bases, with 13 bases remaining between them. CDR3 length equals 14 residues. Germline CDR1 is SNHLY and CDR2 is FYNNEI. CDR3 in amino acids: CASSPGWGDYGYTF. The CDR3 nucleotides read TGTGCCAGCAGTCCCGGGTGGGGAGACTATGGCTACACCTTC. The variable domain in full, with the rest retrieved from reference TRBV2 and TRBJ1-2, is EPEVTQTPSHQVTQMGQEVILRCVPISNHLYFYWYRQILGQKVEFLVSFYNNEISEKSEIFDDQFSVERPDGSNFTLKIRSTKLEDSAMYFCASSPGWGDYGYTFGSGTRLTVV.

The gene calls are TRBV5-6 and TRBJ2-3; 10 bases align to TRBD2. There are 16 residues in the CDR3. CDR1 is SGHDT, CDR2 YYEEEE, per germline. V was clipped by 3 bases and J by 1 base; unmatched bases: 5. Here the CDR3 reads CASSSLAGGRTDTQYF. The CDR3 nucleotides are TGTGCCAGCAGCTCCTTAGCGGGAGGTCGCACAGATACGCAGTATTTT.

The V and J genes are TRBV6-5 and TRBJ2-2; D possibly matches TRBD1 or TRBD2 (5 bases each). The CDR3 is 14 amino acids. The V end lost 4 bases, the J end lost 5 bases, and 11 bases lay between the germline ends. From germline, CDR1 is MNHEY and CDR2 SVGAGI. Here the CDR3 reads CASSSGTETGELFF. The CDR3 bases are TGTGCCAGCAGTTCCGGGACCGAAACCGGGGAGCTGTTTTTT.

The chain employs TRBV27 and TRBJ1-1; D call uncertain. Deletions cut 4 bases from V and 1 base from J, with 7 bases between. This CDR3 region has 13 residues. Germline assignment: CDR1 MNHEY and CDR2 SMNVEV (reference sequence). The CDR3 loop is CASSYGPNTEAFF. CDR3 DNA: TGTGCCAGCAGTTACGGTCCGAACACTGAAGCTTTCTTT.